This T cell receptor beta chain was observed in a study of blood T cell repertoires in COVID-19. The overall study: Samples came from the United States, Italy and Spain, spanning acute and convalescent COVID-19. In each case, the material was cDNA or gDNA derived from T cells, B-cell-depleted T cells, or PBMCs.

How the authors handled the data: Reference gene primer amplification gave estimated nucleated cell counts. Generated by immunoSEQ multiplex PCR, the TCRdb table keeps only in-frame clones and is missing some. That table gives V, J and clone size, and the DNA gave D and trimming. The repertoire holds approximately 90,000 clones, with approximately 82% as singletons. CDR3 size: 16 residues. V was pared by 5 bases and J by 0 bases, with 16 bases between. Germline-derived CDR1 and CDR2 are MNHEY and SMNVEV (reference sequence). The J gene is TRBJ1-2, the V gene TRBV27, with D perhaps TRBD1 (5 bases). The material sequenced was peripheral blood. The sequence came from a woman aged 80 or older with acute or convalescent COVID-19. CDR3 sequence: CASSPALGGPNYGYTF. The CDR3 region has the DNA TGTGCCAGCAGTCCCGCCCTCGGGGGACCTAACTATGGCTACACCTTC.